The clone carrying this TCR beta chain has just a few counts. Antigen unknown. This entry belongs to a study of cytomegalovirus exposure and HLA in healthy donors. The germline gives CDR1 MNHNS, CDR2 SASEGT. Trimming pared 6 bases from V and 7 bases from J, leaving 7 bases between. This CDR3 comprises 11 residues. With 60 Vbeta and 13 Jbeta primers, the PCR was carried out. Sequenced by immunoSEQ multiplex PCR; TCRdb stores in-frame clones only, minus some. The sample includes roughly 190,000 clones, 60% to 80% of them seen just once. Study results and limitations: There were reportedly fewer N-insertions in an Asian-associated ancestry cluster than the roughly 670-donor mean, in a later analysis. DRB1 showed the most TCR associations and HLA-C the fewest in a later analysis, as rates varied by HLA locus. Follow-up analysis later connected one missense variant in DCLRE1C with trimming of TCR beta V- and J-genes.

Material for sequencing was PBMCs. The receptor was derived from a man between 40 and 49 years old in good health and CMV-seronegative. This chain links TRBV6-1 with TRBJ1-5; D not certain. The DNA for the CDR3 is TGTGCCAGCAGCGCTATACAGCCCCAGCATTTT. Protein: CASSAIQPQHF.